The entry below describes one TCR beta chain. At one of its ends the junction is not consistent with the germline gene, which may arise from a read error. The table came from immunoSEQ multiplex PCR; TCRdb's copy has only in-frame clones and leaves some out. The data contain just over 80,000 clones, over 75% of them singletons. The data were obtained in a study of OX40 agonist ivuxolimab in advanced cancers. Whole-study context: The study treated patients with ivuxolimab, an agonistic anti-OX40 (CD134) antibody.

This CDR3 comprises 13 residues. The germline V gene encodes CDR1 LNHDA and CDR2 SQIVND (reference sequence). The receptor was isolated from an adult with an advanced solid tumor such as melanoma, head and neck, liver or kidney cancer. The starting material was CD4+ or CD8+ T cells sorted from blood, obtained in a trial of the OX40 agonist ivuxolimab. V is TRBV19 and J is TRBJ1-5; D gene unclear. The CDR3 region has the DNA TGTGCCAGTAGCCGGTATAGCGATCAGCCCCAGCATTTT. The encoded protein is CASSRYSDQPQHF.